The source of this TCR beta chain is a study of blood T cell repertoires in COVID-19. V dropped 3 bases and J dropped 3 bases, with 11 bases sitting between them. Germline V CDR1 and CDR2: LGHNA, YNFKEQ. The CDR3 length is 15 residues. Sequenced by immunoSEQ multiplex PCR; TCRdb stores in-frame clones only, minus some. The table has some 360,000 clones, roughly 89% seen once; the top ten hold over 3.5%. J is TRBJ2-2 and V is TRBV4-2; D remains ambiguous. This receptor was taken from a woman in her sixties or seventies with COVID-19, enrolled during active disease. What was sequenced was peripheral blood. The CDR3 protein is CASSHRLYDTGELFF. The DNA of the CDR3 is TGTGCCAGCAGCCACAGGCTATACGACACCGGGGAGCTGTTTTTT.